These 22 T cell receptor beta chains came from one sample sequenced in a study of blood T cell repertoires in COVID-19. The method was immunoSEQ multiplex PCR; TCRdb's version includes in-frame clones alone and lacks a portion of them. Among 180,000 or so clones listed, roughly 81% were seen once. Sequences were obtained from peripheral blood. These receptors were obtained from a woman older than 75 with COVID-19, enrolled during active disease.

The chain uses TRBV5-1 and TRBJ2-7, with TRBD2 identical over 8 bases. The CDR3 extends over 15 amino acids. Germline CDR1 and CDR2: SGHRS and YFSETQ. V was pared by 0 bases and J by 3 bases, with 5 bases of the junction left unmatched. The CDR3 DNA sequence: TGCGCCAGCAGCTTGGGGACTAGCCGGCGCTACGAGCAGTACTTC. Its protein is CASSLGTSRRYEQYF.

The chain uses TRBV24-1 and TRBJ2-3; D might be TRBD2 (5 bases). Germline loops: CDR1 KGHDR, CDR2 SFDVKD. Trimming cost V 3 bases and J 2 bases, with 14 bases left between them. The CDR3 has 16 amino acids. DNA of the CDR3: TGTGCCACCAGTGATACGCGGGCTACTTCCACAGATACGCAGTATTTT. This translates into CATSDTRATSTDTQYF.

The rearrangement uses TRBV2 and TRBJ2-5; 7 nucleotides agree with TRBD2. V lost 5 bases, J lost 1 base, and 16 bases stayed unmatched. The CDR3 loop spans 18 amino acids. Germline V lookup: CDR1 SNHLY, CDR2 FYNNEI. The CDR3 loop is CASSLYGFGGRSQETQYF. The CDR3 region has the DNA TGTGCCAGCAGTTTATATGGGTTCGGCGGGAGAAGCCAAGAGACCCAGTACTTC. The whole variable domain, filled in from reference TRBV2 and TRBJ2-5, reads EPEVTQTPSHQVTQMGQEVILRCVPISNHLYFYWYRQILGQKVEFLVSFYNNEISEKSEIFDDQFSVERPDGSNFTLKIRSTKLEDSAMYFCASSLYGFGGRSQETQYFGPGTRLLVL.

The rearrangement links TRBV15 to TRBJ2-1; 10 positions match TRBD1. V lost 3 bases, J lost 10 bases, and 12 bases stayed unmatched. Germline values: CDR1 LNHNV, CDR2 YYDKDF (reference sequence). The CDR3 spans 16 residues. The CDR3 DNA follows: TGTGCCACCAGCAGGGGCAGGACAGGGGGTGTCAAAGAGCAGTTCTTC. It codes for CATSRGRTGGVKEQFF.

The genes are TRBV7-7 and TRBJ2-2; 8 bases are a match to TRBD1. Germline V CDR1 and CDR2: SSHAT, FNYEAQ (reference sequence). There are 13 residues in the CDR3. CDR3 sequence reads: CAVWDRRTGELFF. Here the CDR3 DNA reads TGTGCTGTTTGGGACAGGCGCACCGGGGAGCTGTTTTTT.

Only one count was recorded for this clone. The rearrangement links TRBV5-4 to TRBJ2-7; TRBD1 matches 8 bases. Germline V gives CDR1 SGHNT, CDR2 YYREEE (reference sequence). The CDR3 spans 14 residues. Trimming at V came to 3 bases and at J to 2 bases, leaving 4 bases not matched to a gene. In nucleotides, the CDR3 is TGTGCCAGCAGCTCGCCGGGACAGGCCTACGAGCAGTACTTC. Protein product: CASSSPGQAYEQYF.

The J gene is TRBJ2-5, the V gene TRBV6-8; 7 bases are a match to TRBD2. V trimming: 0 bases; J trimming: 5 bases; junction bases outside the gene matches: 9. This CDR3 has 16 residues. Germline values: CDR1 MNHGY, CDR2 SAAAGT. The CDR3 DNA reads TGTGCCAGCAGTTACTCGATCCGGGGGGTGGTTGAGACCCAGTACTTC. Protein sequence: CASSYSIRGVVETQYF.

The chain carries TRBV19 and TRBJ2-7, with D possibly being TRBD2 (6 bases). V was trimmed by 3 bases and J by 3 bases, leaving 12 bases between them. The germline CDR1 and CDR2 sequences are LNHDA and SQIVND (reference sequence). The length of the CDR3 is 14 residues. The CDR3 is CASSMVGTHYEQYF. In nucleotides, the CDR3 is TGTGCCAGTAGTATGGTCGGGACTCACTACGAGCAGTACTTC.

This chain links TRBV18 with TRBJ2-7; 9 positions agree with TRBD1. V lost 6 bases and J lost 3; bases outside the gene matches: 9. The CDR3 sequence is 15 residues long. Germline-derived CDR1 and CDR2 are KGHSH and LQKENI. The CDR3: CASSSNRGPFYEQYF. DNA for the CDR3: TGTGCCAGCTCGTCCAACAGGGGGCCGTTCTACGAGCAGTACTTC.

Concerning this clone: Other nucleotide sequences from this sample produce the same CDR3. CDR3 nucleotides: TGTGCCAGCAGCCCAGGAGGCACGTACAATGAGCAGTTCTTC. Its translation: CASSPGGTYNEQFF. The chain joins TRBV5-5 to TRBJ2-1, with a weak D call TRBD2 (5 bases). Trimming removed 4 bases from V and 4 bases from J, with 12 bases in between. The CDR3 runs to 14 residues. Germline V CDR1 and CDR2: SGHKS, YYEKEE (reference sequence).

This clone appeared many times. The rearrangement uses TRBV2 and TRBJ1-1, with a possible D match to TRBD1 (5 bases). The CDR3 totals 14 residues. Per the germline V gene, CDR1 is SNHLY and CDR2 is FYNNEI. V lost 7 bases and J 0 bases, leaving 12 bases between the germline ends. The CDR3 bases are TGTGCCAGCATGGGAGGGGTCATGAACACTGAAGCTTTCTTT. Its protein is CASMGGVMNTEAFF.

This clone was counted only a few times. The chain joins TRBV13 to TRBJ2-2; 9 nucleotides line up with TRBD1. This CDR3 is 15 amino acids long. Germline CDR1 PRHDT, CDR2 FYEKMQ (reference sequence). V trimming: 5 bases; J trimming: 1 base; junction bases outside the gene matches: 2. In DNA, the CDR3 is TGTGCCAGCAGCCCGGACAGGGGGAACACCGGGGAGCTGTTTTTT. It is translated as CASSPDRGNTGELFF. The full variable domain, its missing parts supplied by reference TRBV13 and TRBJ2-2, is AAGVIQSPRHLIKEKRETATLKCYPIPRHDTVYWYQQGPGQDPQFLISFYEKMQSDKGSIPDRFSAQQFSDYHSELNMSSLELGDSALYFCASSPDRGNTGELFFGEGSRLTVL.

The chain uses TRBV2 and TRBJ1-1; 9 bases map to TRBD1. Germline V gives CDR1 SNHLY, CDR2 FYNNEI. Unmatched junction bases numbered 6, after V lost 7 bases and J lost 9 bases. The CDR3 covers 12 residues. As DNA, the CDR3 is TGTGCCAGCATCAGAGGGACAGGGCAAGCTTTCTTT. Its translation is CASIRGTGQAFF.

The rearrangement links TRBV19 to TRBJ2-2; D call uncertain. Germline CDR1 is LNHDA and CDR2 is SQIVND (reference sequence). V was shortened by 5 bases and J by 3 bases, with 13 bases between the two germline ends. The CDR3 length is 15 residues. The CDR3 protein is CASSLLSIDTGELFF. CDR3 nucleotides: TGTGCCAGTAGTCTATTGAGTATCGACACCGGGGAGCTGTTTTTT.

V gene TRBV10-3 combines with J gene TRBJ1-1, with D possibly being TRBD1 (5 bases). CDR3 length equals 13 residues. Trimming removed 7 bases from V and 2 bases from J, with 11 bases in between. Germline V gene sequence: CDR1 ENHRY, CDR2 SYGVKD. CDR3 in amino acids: CAITRGGNTEAFF. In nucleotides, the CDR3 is TGTGCCATCACCCGCGGGGGTAACACTGAAGCTTTCTTT.

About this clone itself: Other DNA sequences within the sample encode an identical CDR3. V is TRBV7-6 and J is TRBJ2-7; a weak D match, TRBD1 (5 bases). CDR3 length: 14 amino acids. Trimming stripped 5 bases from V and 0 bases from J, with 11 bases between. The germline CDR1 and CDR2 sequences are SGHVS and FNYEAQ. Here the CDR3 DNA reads TGTGCCAGCAGCCTGACAGTTAGCTCCTACGAGCAGTACTTC. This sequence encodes CASSLTVSSYEQYF.

This CDR3 is CASSRQWGQGEKLFF. In nucleotides, the CDR3 is TGTGCCAGCAGCCGGCAGTGGGGGCAGGGCGAAAAACTGTTTTTT. The rearrangement links TRBV4-2 to TRBJ1-4; possible D gene TRBD1, 6 bases. Looked up from germline, CDR1 is LGHNA and CDR2 is YNFKEQ. The CDR3 consists of 15 residues. Trimming removed 4 bases from V and 8 bases from J, with 17 bases in between.

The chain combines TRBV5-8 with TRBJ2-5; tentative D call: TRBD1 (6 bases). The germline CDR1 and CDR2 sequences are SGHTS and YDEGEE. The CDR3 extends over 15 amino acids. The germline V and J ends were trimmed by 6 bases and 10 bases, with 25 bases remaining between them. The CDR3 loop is CASITIRSTGMGQYF. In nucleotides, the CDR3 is TGTGCCAGCATCACAATCCGTTCTACAGGGATGGGCCAGTACTTC. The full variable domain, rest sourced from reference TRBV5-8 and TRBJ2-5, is EAGVTQSPTHLIKTRGQQATLRCSPISGHTSVYWYQQALGLGLQFLLWYDEGEERNRGNFPPRFSGRQFPNYSSELNVNALELEDSALYLCASITIRSTGMGQYFGPGTRLLVL.

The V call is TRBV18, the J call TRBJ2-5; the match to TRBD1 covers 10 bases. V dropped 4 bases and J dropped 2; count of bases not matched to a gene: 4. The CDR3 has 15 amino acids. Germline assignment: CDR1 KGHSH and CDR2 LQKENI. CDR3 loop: CASSLDRGSQETQYF. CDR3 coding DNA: TGTGCCAGCTCACTGGACAGGGGGAGTCAAGAGACCCAGTACTTC.

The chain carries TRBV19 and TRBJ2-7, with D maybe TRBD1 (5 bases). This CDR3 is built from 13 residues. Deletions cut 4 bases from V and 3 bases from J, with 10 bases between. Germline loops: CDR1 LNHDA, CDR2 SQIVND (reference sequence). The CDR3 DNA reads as TGTGCCAGTAGTACAGGGTTATTCTACGAGCAGTACTTC. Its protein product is CASSTGLFYEQYF.

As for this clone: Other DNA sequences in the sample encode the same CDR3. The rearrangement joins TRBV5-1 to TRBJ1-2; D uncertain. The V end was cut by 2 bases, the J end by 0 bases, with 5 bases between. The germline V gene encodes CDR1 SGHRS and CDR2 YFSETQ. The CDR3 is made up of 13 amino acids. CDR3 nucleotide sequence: TGCGCCAGCAGCTTCGGAGCTAACTATGGCTACACCTTC. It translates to CASSFGANYGYTF.

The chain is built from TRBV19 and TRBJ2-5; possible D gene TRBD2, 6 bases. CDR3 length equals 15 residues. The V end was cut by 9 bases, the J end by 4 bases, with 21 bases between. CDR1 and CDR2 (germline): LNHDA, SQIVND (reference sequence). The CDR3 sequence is CASASIGGARETQYF. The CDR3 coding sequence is TGTGCCAGCGCCTCGATTGGAGGGGCAAGAGAGACCCAGTACTTC.